This TCR beta chain was recorded in a study of blood T cells in healthy people across ages. CDR3 length: 12 amino acids. Germline CDR1 SQVTM, CDR2 ANQGSEA. Trimming removed 7 bases at V and 5 bases at J, with 14 bases between. This clonotype has ten or more counts. Together with a sample-barcoded 5' primer, a J-beta primer mix was included in a second PCR lasting roughly 7 to 11 cycles. TCRdb ran MiXCR on the 5' RACE reads and lists one entry per CDR3 protein. The sample yields about 1.6 million distinct CDR3 sequences, roughly 32% seen once. The genes are TRBV29-1 and TRBJ2-5; D is perhaps TRBD1 (6 bases). Specimen: blood. This sequence was found in a woman aged 25-40 years in good health. The CDR3 coding sequence is TGCAGCGCTATTACAGGGTGGGAGACCCAGTACTTC. Its translation is CSAITGWETQYF.